This TCR beta chain originates from a study of blood T cell repertoires in COVID-19. Study context: Specimens from acute and convalescent COVID-19 originated in the United States, Italy and Spain. Nucleic acid was either cDNA or gDNA, and it came from T cells, B-cell-depleted T cells, or PBMCs.

CDR1 is MDHEN and CDR2 is SYDVKM in the germline V gene. The CDR3 contains 14 residues. Trimming pared 6 bases from V and 7 bases from J, leaving 19 bases between. Original analysis: Reference gene primer amplification gave estimated nucleated cell counts. TCRdb keeps only in-frame clones here, not all; method: immunoSEQ multiplex PCR. D and trimming were read from the DNA, whereas the V and J calls and clone size are those reported in that table. The sample contains 150,000 to 200,000 clones, 75% to 90% of which appear only once. The V call is TRBV28, the J call TRBJ2-7; TRBD2 is a possible D gene (8 bases). This clonotype was obtained from a human donor with acute or convalescent COVID-19. The donor label of this sample is uncertain. Sequencing used peripheral blood. The CDR3, as DNA: TGTGCCAGCAGGGGACAGTCCCCGGGGGGGGAGCAGTACTTC. This codes for CASRGQSPGGEQYF.